This T cell receptor beta chain was profiled in a study of OX40 agonist ivuxolimab in advanced cancers. Background on the study: Ivuxolimab, an agonistic anti-OX40 (CD134) antibody, was given to patients. The group had a mean age of roughly 56 years, ranged from roughly 23 to 90, and was roughly 83% male.

The data were produced by immunoSEQ multiplex PCR, yet TCRdb's version contains in-frame clones alone and is incomplete. The repertoire holds 40,000 to 60,000 clones, with roughly three quarters as singletons. This clone came up once. This CDR3 has 15 amino acids. Germline V gene sequence: CDR1 LGHNA, CDR2 YSLEER. Trimming removed 0 bases from V and 2 bases from J, with 10 bases in between. Sample: CD4+ or CD8+ T cells sorted from blood, taken in a trial of the OX40 agonist ivuxolimab. V is TRBV4-3 and J is TRBJ1-2, with D maybe TRBD1 (6 bases). The clonotype was recovered from an adult with an advanced solid tumor such as melanoma, head and neck, liver or kidney cancer. CDR3 sequence (DNA): TGCGCCAGCAGCCAAGAGACAGGATCGAACTATGGCTACACCTTC. Amino acids: CASSQETGSNYGYTF.